This entry concerns a single T cell receptor (beta chain). Its antigen is still unknown. Clones were read by immunoSEQ multiplex PCR, and TCRdb kept only the in-frame ones, dropping some. This table holds some 9,900 clones, about 92% found once. This specimen comes from a study of graft-versus-host responses after intestinal transplantation. On the study more broadly: Recipients obtained multivisceral, liver-intestinal, or isolated intestinal transplants. The recipients all started with anti-thymocyte globulin induction and then took tacrolimus and steroids for roughly three years.

Germline CDR1 SGHDT, CDR2 YYEEEE. This CDR3 region has 12 residues. V lost 4 bases to trimming and J lost 7 bases, with 9 bases between them. The study, taken as a whole, reports: HvG clone declines early post-transplant were associated with peak circulating GvH levels. Some GvH clones appeared in ileal mucosa or blood before recipient bone marrow.

The TCR comes from a human patient who received an intestinal transplant, so some T cells may come from the graft donor. The chain recombines TRBV5-6 with TRBJ2-4; D uncertain. Sequencing used PBMCs, obtained approximately 42 days after intestinal transplantation. DNA of the CDR3: TGTGCCAGCAGCGCTGGCACGAACATTCAGTACTTC. Translated, it gives CASSAGTNIQYF. The variable domain in full, with the rest retrieved from reference TRBV5-6 and TRBJ2-4, is DAGVTQSPTHLIKTRGQQVTLRCSPKSGHDTVSWYQQALGQGPQFIFQYYEEEERQRGNFPDRFSGHQFPNYSSELNVNALLLGDSALYLCASSAGTNIQYFGAGTRLSVL.